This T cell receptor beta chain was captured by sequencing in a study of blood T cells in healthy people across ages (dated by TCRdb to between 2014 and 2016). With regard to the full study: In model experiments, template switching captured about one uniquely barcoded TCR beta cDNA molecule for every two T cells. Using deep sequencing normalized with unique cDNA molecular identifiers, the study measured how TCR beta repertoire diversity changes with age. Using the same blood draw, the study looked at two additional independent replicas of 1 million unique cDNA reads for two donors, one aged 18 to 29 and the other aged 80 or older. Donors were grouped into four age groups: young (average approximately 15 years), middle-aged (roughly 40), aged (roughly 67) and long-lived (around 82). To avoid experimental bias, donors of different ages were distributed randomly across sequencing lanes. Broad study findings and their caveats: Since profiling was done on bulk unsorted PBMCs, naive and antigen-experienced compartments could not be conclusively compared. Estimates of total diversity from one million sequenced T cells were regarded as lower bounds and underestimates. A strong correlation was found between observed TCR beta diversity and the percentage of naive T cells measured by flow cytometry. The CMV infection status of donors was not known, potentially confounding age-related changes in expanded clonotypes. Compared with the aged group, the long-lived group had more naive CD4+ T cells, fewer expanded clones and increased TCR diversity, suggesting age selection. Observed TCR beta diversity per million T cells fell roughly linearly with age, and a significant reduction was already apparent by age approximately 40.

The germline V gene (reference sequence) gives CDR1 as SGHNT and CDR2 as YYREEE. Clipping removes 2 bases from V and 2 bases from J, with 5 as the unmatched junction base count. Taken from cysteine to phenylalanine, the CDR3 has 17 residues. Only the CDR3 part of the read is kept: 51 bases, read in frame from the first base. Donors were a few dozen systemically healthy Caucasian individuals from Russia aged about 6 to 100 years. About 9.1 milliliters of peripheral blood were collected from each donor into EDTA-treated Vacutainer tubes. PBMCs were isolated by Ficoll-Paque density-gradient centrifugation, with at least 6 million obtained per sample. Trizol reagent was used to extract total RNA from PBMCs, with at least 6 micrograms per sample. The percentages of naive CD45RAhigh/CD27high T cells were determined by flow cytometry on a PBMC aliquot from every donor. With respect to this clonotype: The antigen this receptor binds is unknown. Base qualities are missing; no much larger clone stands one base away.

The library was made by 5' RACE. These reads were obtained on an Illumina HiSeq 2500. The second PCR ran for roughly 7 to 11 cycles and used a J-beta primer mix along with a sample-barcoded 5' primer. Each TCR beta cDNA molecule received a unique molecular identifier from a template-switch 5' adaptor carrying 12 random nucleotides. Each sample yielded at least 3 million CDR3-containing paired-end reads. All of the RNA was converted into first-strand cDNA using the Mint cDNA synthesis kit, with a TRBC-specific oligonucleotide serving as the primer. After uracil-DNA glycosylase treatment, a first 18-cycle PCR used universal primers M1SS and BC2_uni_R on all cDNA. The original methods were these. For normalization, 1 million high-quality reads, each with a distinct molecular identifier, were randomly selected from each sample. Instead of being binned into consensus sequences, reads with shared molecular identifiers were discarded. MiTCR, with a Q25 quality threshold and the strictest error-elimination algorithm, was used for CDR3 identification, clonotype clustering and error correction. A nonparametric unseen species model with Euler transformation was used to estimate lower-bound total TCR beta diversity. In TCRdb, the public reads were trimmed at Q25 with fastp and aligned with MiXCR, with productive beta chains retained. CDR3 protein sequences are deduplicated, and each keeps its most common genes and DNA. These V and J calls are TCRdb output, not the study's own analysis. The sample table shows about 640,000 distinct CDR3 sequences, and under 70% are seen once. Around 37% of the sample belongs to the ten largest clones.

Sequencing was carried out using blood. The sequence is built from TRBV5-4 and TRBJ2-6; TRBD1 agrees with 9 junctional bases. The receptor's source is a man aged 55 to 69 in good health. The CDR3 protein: CASSFTGGRAGANVLTF. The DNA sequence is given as TGTGCCAGCAGCTTTACAGGGGGCCGGGCTGGGGCCAACGTCCTGACTTTC.